Presented here are 28 T cell receptor beta chains from one specimen sequenced in a study of blood T cell repertoires in COVID-19. Profiling relied on immunoSEQ multiplex PCR, and the TCRdb table lists in-frame clones only, not all of them. Among 70,000 to 80,000 clones listed, about 80% were seen once. Specimen: peripheral blood. Receptor source: a human donor in a cohort sampled during active COVID-19.

The chain uses TRBV19 and TRBJ1-2; perhaps TRBD1 as D (5 bases). The length of the CDR3 is 14 residues. The V end lost 10 bases, the J end lost 3 bases, and 18 bases lay between the germline ends. The germline V gene has CDR1 LNHDA and CDR2 SQIVND (reference sequence). CDR3 DNA sequence: TGTGCCACCATCCAGGGCCCCGCGTACTATGGCTACACCTTC. Translating it yields CATIQGPAYYGYTF. Combining the CDR3 with reference TRBV19 and TRBJ1-2 gives the whole variable domain DGGITQSPKYLFRKEGQNVTLSCEQNLNHDAMYWYRQDPGQGLRLIYYSQIVNDFQKGDIAEGYSVSREKKESFPLTVTSAQKNPTAFYLCATIQGPAYYGYTFGSGTRLTVV.

The chain is built from TRBV27 and TRBJ2-7; 8 nucleotides line up with TRBD1. Germline trimming cut 4 bases from V and 0 bases from J; bases unmatched to any gene: 2. CDR3 length: 14 amino acids. Germline V gene sequence: CDR1 MNHEY, CDR2 SMNVEV (reference sequence). The DNA for the CDR3 is TGTGCCAGCAGTTCGACAGGGGACTCCTACGAGCAGTACTTC. It specifies CASSSTGDSYEQYF.

The genes are TRBV5-1 and TRBJ2-7, with TRBD1 identical over 8 bases. The CDR3 has 14 amino acids. Germline CDR1 is SGHRS and CDR2 is YFSETQ. The junction had 10 bases not matched to a gene; V was cut back by 4 bases and J by 7 bases. DNA of the CDR3: TGCGCCAGCAGCGCTACAGGGGGGCCGAGGGAGCAGTACTTC. Translating gives CASSATGGPREQYF.

This clone has only a few counts. The chain couples TRBV15 to TRBJ2-3, with 7 bases that match TRBD1. Unmatched junction bases numbered 14, after V lost 1 base and J lost 4 bases. Germline V CDR1 and CDR2: LNHNV, YYDKDF (reference sequence). This CDR3 comprises 18 residues. CDR3 in amino acids: CATSRGKRGRGSSDTQYF. In nucleotides, the CDR3 is TGTGCCACCAGCAGAGGCAAAAGGGGGCGAGGTAGCTCAGATACGCAGTATTTT.

The V and J genes are TRBV19 and TRBJ2-2, with D possibly TRBD1 on 6 matching bases. The CDR3 length is 14 residues. Trimming removed 6 bases from V and 5 bases from J, with 13 bases in between. Germline V gene sequence: CDR1 LNHDA, CDR2 SQIVND (reference sequence). CDR3 amino acids: CASSQERGTGELFF. In DNA form, the CDR3 reads TGTGCCAGTAGCCAAGAAAGGGGGACCGGGGAGCTGTTTTTT.

The chain has TRBV9 and TRBJ1-3; maybe TRBD1 (6 bases). The CDR3 is 16 residues long. Deletions cut 4 bases from V and 1 base from J, with 15 bases between. In germline, CDR1 is SGDLS, CDR2 YYNGEE. Here the CDR3 reads CASSSRTVGSGNTIYF. The CDR3 nucleotides read TGTGCCAGCAGCTCACGGACAGTCGGGTCTGGAAACACCATATATTTT.

This chain links TRBV18 with TRBJ1-6; 7 bases are shared with TRBD1. Germline V lookup: CDR1 KGHSH, CDR2 LQKENI. The CDR3 runs 17 residues. V gave up 5 bases and J gave up 1 base; unmatched junction bases: 8. CDR3 in DNA: TGTGCCAGCTCAACTCGGGACAGCCAATCCTATAATTCACCCCTCCACTTT. Protein: CASSTRDSQSYNSPLHF.

This clone appeared a few times. The chain couples TRBV6-5 to TRBJ1-4; a weak D match, TRBD1 (6 bases). Trimming removed 8 bases from V and 0 bases from J, with 10 bases in between. This CDR3 is 14 amino acids long. CDR1 is MNHEY, CDR2 SVGAGI, per germline. In DNA form, the CDR3 reads TGTGCCAGCCGGGACACCACAACTAATGAAAAACTGTTTTTT. Its translation: CASRDTTTNEKLFF.

The genes are TRBV7-9 and TRBJ2-7; perhaps TRBD2 as D (6 bases). The V end lost 5 bases, the J end lost 2 bases, and 22 bases lay between the germline ends. Germline loops: CDR1 SEHNR, CDR2 FQNEAQ (reference sequence). This CDR3 region has 17 residues. CDR3 amino acids: CASSPLGSERVTYEQYF. The CDR3 nucleotides are TGTGCCAGCAGCCCCCTCGGAAGTGAGCGGGTCACCTACGAGCAGTACTTC.

This clone appeared a single time. This rearrangement joins TRBV29-1 to TRBJ2-1; TRBD2 matches 10 bases. CDR1 SQVTM and CDR2 ANQGSEA come from the germline V gene. This CDR3 has 15 residues. J gave up 6 bases and V 3 bases, and 8 bases lay outside the gene matches. CDR3 loop: CSVDPPERGGNEQFF. Here the CDR3 DNA reads TGCAGCGTTGATCCTCCAGAGCGGGGGGGCAATGAGCAGTTCTTC.

The J gene is TRBJ2-7, the V gene TRBV21-1; the table's D gene call, TRBD1, was not cross checked with the DNA. TRBV21-1 is marked as a pseudogene. This CDR3 comprises 18 residues. CDR3 sequence (DNA): TGTGCCAGCAGCAAAGCGGGGAAAGGGGGCAGCGGCCGCTACGAGCAGTACTTC. It is translated as CASSKAGKGGSGRYEQYF.

The chain has TRBV2 and TRBJ1-5; D uncertain. Germline V lookup: CDR1 SNHLY, CDR2 FYNNEI. The CDR3 extends over 14 amino acids. V lost 4 bases and J lost 4, with 11 bases in between. The CDR3 DNA follows: TGTGCCAGCAGTGGAACCTTAGTAAATCAGCCCCAGCATTTT. Residues: CASSGTLVNQPQHF.

The chain joins TRBV28 to TRBJ2-5, with TRBD1 matching 8 bases. The V gene's germline CDR1 is MDHEN and CDR2 SYDVKM. V was clipped by 5 bases and J by 1 base; unmatched bases: 6. The CDR3 covers 15 residues. The CDR3 DNA reads as TGTGCCAGCAGTCGAGGGGACAGGATCCAAGAGACCCAGTACTTC. As protein: CASSRGDRIQETQYF.

The chain is built from TRBV6-5 and TRBJ1-1, with a possible D match to TRBD1 (5 bases). The V end was cut by 7 bases, the J end by 0 bases, with 15 bases between. CDR1 MNHEY and CDR2 SVGAGI come from the germline V gene. The CDR3 consists of 15 residues. CDR3 residues: CASTLGGTLNTEAFF. DNA of the CDR3: TGTGCCAGCACCCTGGGTGGGACTTTGAACACTGAAGCTTTCTTT.

This clone appeared a single time. V and J are TRBV5-1 and TRBJ1-4; 11 bases agree with TRBD1. Germline assignment: CDR1 SGHRS and CDR2 YFSETQ. The CDR3 has 16 amino acids. V lost 1 base, J lost 6 bases, and 5 bases stayed unmatched. The CDR3, as DNA: TGCGCCAGCAGCTTGCTAGGGACAGGGGGAGATGAAAAACTGTTTTTT. It yields the protein CASSLLGTGGDEKLFF.

The J gene is TRBJ2-1, the V gene TRBV5-1; 7 bases fit TRBD2. Per the germline V gene, CDR1 is SGHRS and CDR2 is YFSETQ. The J segment lost 10 bases and the V segment lost 4 bases, leaving 14 bases of the junction unmatched. This CDR3 contains 15 residues. CDR3 in amino acids: CASSITGGAGAEQFF. Here the CDR3 DNA reads TGCGCCAGCAGCATCACGGGTGGGGCGGGAGCCGAGCAGTTCTTC.

As to this clone: One end of the junction varies from germline; a read error may be responsible. V usage is TRBV7-7 and J usage is TRBJ2-5, with TRBD1 matching over 7 bases. Looked up from germline, CDR1 is SSHAT and CDR2 is FNYEAQ (reference sequence). The CDR3 is 15 amino acids. The CDR3 is CASSSGQVGKETQYF. DNA for the CDR3: TGTGCTAGCAGCTCCGGACAGGTGGGGAAAGAGACCCAGTACTTC. The full variable domain, in which reference TRBV7-7 and TRBJ2-5 provide the parts outside the CDR3, is GAGVSQSPRYKVTKRGQDVTLRCDPISSHATLYWYQQALGQGPEFLTYFNYEAQPDKSGLPSDRFSAERPEGSISTLTIQRTEQRDSAMYRCASSSGQVGKETQYFGPGTRLLVL.

V and J are TRBV7-8 and TRBJ2-1; TRBD2 matches at 10 bases. The ends lost 7 bases at V and 5 bases at J; junction bases unmatched: 20. This CDR3 region has 19 residues. The germline V gene encodes CDR1 SGHVS and CDR2 FQNEAQ. The chain's CDR3 is CASTSPLGSGRYGDNEQFF. As DNA, the CDR3 is TGTGCCAGCACTTCCCCGTTGGGTAGCGGGAGGTATGGGGACAATGAGCAGTTCTTC. Filled out from reference TRBV7-8 and TRBJ2-1, the complete variable domain reads GAGVSQSPRYKVAKRGQDVALRCDPISGHVSLFWYQQALGQGPEFLTYFQNEAQLDKSGLPSDRFFAERPEGSVSTLKIQRTQQEDSAVYLCASTSPLGSGRYGDNEQFFGPGTRLTVL.

The chain has TRBV18 and TRBJ2-1; weak D call: TRBD2 (6 bases). Germline V gene data show CDR1 as KGHSH and CDR2 as LQKENI. CDR3 length equals 14 residues. Trimming stripped 3 bases from V and 4 bases from J, with 10 bases between. This CDR3 reads CASSPDGGYNEQFF. The DNA of the CDR3 is TGTGCCAGCTCACCGGACGGGGGTTACAATGAGCAGTTCTTC.

This rearrangement joins TRBV9 to TRBJ1-2; 10 bases are a match to TRBD1. The CDR3 has 18 amino acids. The trim removed 3 bases at V and 7 bases at J, leaving 18 bases unmatched. Germline V gene data show CDR1 as SGDLS and CDR2 as YYNGEE. The CDR3 reads CASSAQPKLPGTGAGYTF. Written as DNA, the CDR3 is TGTGCCAGCAGCGCACAACCGAAACTTCCCGGGACAGGGGCTGGCTACACCTTC.

The rearrangement links TRBV2 to TRBJ1-1; no reliable D call. Per the germline V gene, CDR1 is SNHLY and CDR2 is FYNNEI. The CDR3 is made up of 13 amino acids. The V end lost 8 bases, the J end lost 5 bases, and 15 bases lay between the germline ends. The CDR3 spells CASVELAGTEAFF. In DNA, the CDR3 is TGTGCCAGCGTCGAATTGGCCGGGACTGAAGCTTTCTTT.

The rearrangement joins TRBV4-1 to TRBJ1-2; D is unclear. Deletions cut 0 bases from V and 4 bases from J, with 12 bases between. CDR1 MGHRA and CDR2 YSYEKL come from the germline V gene. This CDR3 comprises 15 residues. The CDR3 DNA reads as TGCGCCAGCAGCCAAGATGTCGGGGTTATCTATGGCTACACCTTC. It yields the protein CASSQDVGVIYGYTF.

J is TRBJ2-2 and V is TRBV5-1, with D possibly TRBD1 on 5 matching bases. V dropped 1 base and J dropped 4 bases, with 11 bases sitting between them. Germline V gene lookup returns CDR1 SGHRS and CDR2 YFSETQ. The length of the CDR3 is 15 residues. CDR3 sequence: CASSLLQGVTGELFF. The DNA for the CDR3 is TGCGCCAGCAGCTTGTTGCAGGGCGTCACCGGGGAGCTGTTTTTT.

CDR3 amino acids: CASGRDRGHEQYF. In DNA form, the CDR3 reads TGCGCCAGCGGTAGGGACAGGGGCCACGAGCAGTACTTC. V gene TRBV10-1 combines with J gene TRBJ2-7; TRBD1 agrees at 10 bases. V was pared by 8 bases and J by 5 bases, with 6 bases of the junction left unmatched. Germline V gene sequence: CDR1 WNHNN, CDR2 SYGVQD (reference sequence). CDR3 length: 13 amino acids.

The V and J genes are TRBV6-2 or TRBV6-3 and TRBJ2-5; 12 bases align to TRBD1. This CDR3 is built from 14 residues. Germline loops: CDR1 MNHEY, CDR2 SVGEGT. Germline trimming cut 6 bases from V and 3 bases from J; bases unmatched to any gene: 2. CDR3 nucleotide sequence: TGTGCCAGCAGCGGGACAGGGGGCAAAGAGACCCAGTACTTC. It translates to CASSGTGGKETQYF.

The CDR3 sequence: CASSLDVGFLRDSPLHF. CDR3 bases: TGTGCCAGCAGCTTAGATGTTGGGTTCCTCCGGGATTCACCCCTCCACTTT. V is TRBV11-2 and J is TRBJ1-6; D ambiguous. The CDR3 is 17 amino acids. Between the trimmed V and J ends, which lost 0 bases and 8 bases, there was a span of 17 bases. Germline V gives CDR1 SGHAT, CDR2 FQNNGV.

The V call is TRBV6-5, the J call TRBJ1-3; D is unclear. V lost 10 bases to trimming and J lost 3 bases, with 13 bases between them. Germline V CDR1 and CDR2: MNHEY, SVGAGI. This CDR3 comprises 13 residues. This chain's CDR3 is CANPRRDGNTIYF. The CDR3 coding sequence is TGTGCCAACCCAAGGCGGGATGGAAACACCATATATTTT.

The genes are TRBV5-5 and TRBJ2-7; 10 positions agree with TRBD2. CDR1 SGHKS and CDR2 YYEKEE come from the germline V gene (reference sequence). With 1 base clipped from V and 7 bases from J, the junction kept 5 bases outside the gene matches. The CDR3 runs to 14 residues. The CDR3 here is CASSLTSGTSEQYF. For the CDR3, the DNA is TGTGCCAGCAGCTTGACTAGCGGGACGAGTGAGCAGTACTTC.